This T cell receptor beta chain was found in a study of CXCR3-negative and CXCR3-positive naive CD8 T cells. Study results and caveats: More hydrophobic TRB CDR3s were found in CXCR3-positive naive cells than in CXCR3-negative naive cells. Diversity in memory CD8+ cells fell much lower than the comparably high levels seen in both naive subsets.

To note about this clonotype: The antigen is not known.

The study made its TRB cDNA libraries by 5' RACE, adding UMI labels. TCRdb derives one entry per CDR3 protein from the 5' RACE reads, leaving out DNA. This repertoire includes approximately 90,000 distinct CDR3 sequences. The germline V gene encodes CDR1 MGHRA and CDR2 YSYEKL. The CDR3 is 15 residues long. Cells classed as naive CD8+ T cells were CD45RO-CCR7+CD27+CD95-. The specimen sequenced was naive CXCR3+ CD8+ T cells from blood. Subset defined: CD45RO-CCR7+CD27+CD95- naive CD8+ T cells expressing CXCR3 (TNR3+). The receptor was isolated from a human donor in good health. Some clones in this sample may be carry-over from other donors' samples. The chain carries TRBV4-1 and TRBJ1-1; TCRdb's D call, TRBD1, is unchecked because there is no DNA. The CDR3 here is CASSQGDSLVTEAFF.